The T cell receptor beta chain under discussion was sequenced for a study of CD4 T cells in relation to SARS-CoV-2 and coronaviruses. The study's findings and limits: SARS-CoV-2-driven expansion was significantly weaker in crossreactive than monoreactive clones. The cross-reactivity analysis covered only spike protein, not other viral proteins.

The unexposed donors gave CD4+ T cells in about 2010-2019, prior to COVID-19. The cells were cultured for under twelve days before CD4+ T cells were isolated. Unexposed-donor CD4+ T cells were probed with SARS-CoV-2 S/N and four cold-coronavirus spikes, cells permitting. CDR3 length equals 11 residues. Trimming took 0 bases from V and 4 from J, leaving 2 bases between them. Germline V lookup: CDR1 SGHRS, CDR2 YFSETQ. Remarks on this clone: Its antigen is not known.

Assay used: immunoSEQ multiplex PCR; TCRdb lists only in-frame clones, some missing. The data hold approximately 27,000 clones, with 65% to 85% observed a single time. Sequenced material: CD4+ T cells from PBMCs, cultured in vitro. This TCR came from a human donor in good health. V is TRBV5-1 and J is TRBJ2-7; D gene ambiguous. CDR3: CASSLEYEQYF. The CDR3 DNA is TGCGCCAGCAGCTTGGAGTACGAGCAGTACTTC.